The 30 T cell receptor beta chains below were found in one sample sequenced in a study of identical twins. TCRdb re-called the 5' RACE reads through MiXCR, storing one row per CDR3 protein. The table shows about 720,000 distinct CDR3 sequences, with around 8.6% occurring only once. Another study also made use of these data, one on yellow fever vaccine responses in identical twins.

The material sequenced was PBMCs. The receptors shown here come from a young woman in good health.

The rearrangement uses TRBV28 and TRBJ2-3; 9 nucleotides agree with TRBD2. The CDR3 loop spans 18 amino acids. The trim removed 3 bases at V and 3 bases at J, leaving 13 bases unmatched. Per germline, CDR1 MDHEN and CDR2 SYDVKM. The CDR3 spells CASSFAKASGALTDTQYF. As DNA, the CDR3 is TGTGCCAGCAGTTTTGCTAAGGCTAGCGGGGCCTTGACAGATACGCAGTATTTT.

Concerning this clonotype itself: A junction boundary mismatches the germline segment, possibly from a read error. The chain couples TRBV7-2 to TRBJ2-6, with 8 bases fitting TRBD1. This CDR3 has 17 residues. CDR1 is SGHTA and CDR2 is FQGNSA in the germline V gene. The CDR3 coding sequence is TGTGCCAGCAGCGCTCGCAGGGGGCGGAATGGGGCCAACGTCTTGACTTTC. Its translation is CASSARRGRNGANVLTF.

The gene calls are TRBV3-1 and TRBJ2-5; D is undetermined. Trimming pared 1 base from V and 9 bases from J, leaving 6 bases between. This CDR3 region has 11 residues. Germline V gene sequence: CDR1 LGHDT, CDR2 YNNKEL (reference sequence). The CDR3 sequence: CASSQGPPQYF. The DNA for the CDR3 is TGTGCCAGCAGCCAAGGGCCCCCCCAGTACTTC.

CDR3 DNA: TGTGCCAGCAGCTTGGGGGACAGGGAGGGCACTGAAGCTTTCTTT. It specifies CASSLGDREGTEAFF. V usage is TRBV7-9 and J usage is TRBJ1-1; 9 nucleotides match TRBD1. The CDR3 is 15 amino acids. Trimming removed 3 bases from V and 4 bases from J; junction bases left unmatched: 6. Looked up from germline, CDR1 is SEHNR and CDR2 is FQNEAQ (reference sequence).

This clonotype was seen at least ten times. The chain joins TRBV5-1 to TRBJ2-7; D might be TRBD1 (5 bases). Trimming took off 2 bases at V and 3 bases at J, with 12 bases between the two ends. CDR1 SGHRS and CDR2 YFSETQ come from the germline V gene. The CDR3 length is 14 residues. The CDR3 DNA follows: TGCGCCAGCAGCTTCAGAGACAGCTACTACGAGCAGTACTTC. Protein product: CASSFRDSYYEQYF.

The sample holds many counts of this clonotype. V and J are TRBV25-1 and TRBJ2-2, with TRBD1 matching 7 bases. The V gene's germline CDR1 is MGHDK and CDR2 SYGVNS. V gave up 5 bases and J gave up 3 bases; unmatched junction bases: 3. The CDR3 is 14 amino acids. The CDR3 DNA is TGTGCCAGCAGTCGGGACAGTCACACCGGGGAGCTGTTTTTT. It is translated as CASSRDSHTGELFF.

The chain links TRBV5-4 to TRBJ1-5, with D possibly matching TRBD1 (6 bases). Looked up from germline, CDR1 is SGHNT and CDR2 is YYREEE (reference sequence). Between the trimmed V and J ends, which lost 0 bases and 4 bases, there was a span of 11 bases. CDR3 length equals 15 residues. The CDR3 sequence: CASSLDGTPNQPQHF. The CDR3 DNA reads as TGTGCCAGCAGCTTGGACGGGACACCGAATCAGCCCCAGCATTTT.

This sequence joins TRBV11-3 and TRBJ2-1, with 8 positions matching TRBD2. With V trimmed by 5 bases and J by 4 bases, 4 bases remained unmatched. Germline assignment: CDR1 SGHNT and CDR2 YENEEA. The CDR3 has 14 residues. CDR3 bases: TGTGCCAGCAGCCTGACTAGCGTGTACAATGAGCAGTTCTTC. Translation gives CASSLTSVYNEQFF.

The CDR3 protein is CSARDRDRAANTGELFF. The CDR3 bases are TGCAGTGCTAGAGATCGGGACAGGGCTGCCAACACCGGGGAGCTGTTTTTT. The gene calls are TRBV20-1 and TRBJ2-2; 9 bases align to TRBD1. The V segment lost 0 bases and the J segment 2 bases; nucleotides outside the gene matches: 7. The germline CDR1 and CDR2 sequences are DFQATT and SNEGSKA (reference sequence). The CDR3 totals 17 residues.

This chain joins TRBV4-3 and TRBJ2-7; D unclear. Trimming shortened V by 0 bases and J by 3 bases, and 15 bases separated the two germline ends. Per the germline V gene, CDR1 is LGHNA and CDR2 is YSLEER. The CDR3 has 16 residues. CDR3 DNA: TGCGCCAGCAGCCAAGATCTGGCATCGAAGTACTACGAGCAGTACTTC. This sequence encodes CASSQDLASKYYEQYF.

This clonotype turned up a few times. The V call is TRBV5-1, the J call TRBJ2-3, with 9 nucleotides matching TRBD1. CDR3 length: 17 amino acids. From germline, CDR1 is SGHRS and CDR2 YFSETQ. V was clipped by 0 bases and J by 2 bases; unmatched bases: 7. The CDR3 DNA is TGCGCCAGCAGCTTGGCGGGACAGGGTAGGAACACAGATACGCAGTATTTT. Its protein product is CASSLAGQGRNTDTQYF.

CDR3 amino acids: CASRDSRISYNEQFF. The CDR3, as DNA: TGTGCCAGCCGGGACTCCCGAATCTCCTACAATGAGCAGTTCTTC. This chain uses TRBV19 with TRBJ2-1; D perhaps matches TRBD2 (6 bases). The germline V gene has CDR1 LNHDA and CDR2 SQIVND (reference sequence). V was trimmed by 9 bases and J by 0 bases, leaving 15 bases between them. The CDR3 contains 15 residues.

The table lists this clonotype with a few counts. The chain joins TRBV2 to TRBJ2-2; no firm D call. The CDR3 has 15 amino acids. Per the germline V gene, CDR1 is SNHLY and CDR2 is FYNNEI. Trimming left V 6 bases short and J 3 bases short, with 14 bases between. The CDR3, as DNA: TGTGCCAGCAGGTTGGAATCGGTTGACACCGGGGAGCTGTTTTTT. Translating gives CASRLESVDTGELFF.

This clonotype occurred a few times. The V gene is TRBV3-1, the J gene TRBJ1-1; D unresolved. CDR3 length: 12 amino acids. The germline V and J ends were trimmed by 8 bases and 3 bases, with 10 bases remaining between them. Germline V CDR1 and CDR2: LGHDT, YNNKEL (reference sequence). The CDR3 region is CASYGADTEAFF. DNA for the CDR3: TGTGCCAGCTATGGCGCGGACACTGAAGCTTTCTTT.

This clonotype has a count of ten or more. V is TRBV24-1 and J is TRBJ2-1, with 7 bases fitting TRBD2. This CDR3 is built from 16 residues. In germline, CDR1 is KGHDR, CDR2 SFDVKD. With 8 bases clipped from V and 5 bases from J, the junction kept 14 bases outside the gene matches. The CDR3 here is CATTLTSPNPHNEQFF. For the CDR3, the DNA is TGTGCCACCACCCTGACTAGCCCGAACCCACACAATGAGCAGTTCTTC.

This clonotype occurred many times. The rearrangement uses TRBV20-1 and TRBJ2-1; 11 positions agree with TRBD2. V lost 5 bases to trimming and J lost 9 bases; unmatched junction nucleotides: 9. The V gene's germline CDR1 is DFQATT and CDR2 SNEGSKA (reference sequence). The CDR3 consists of 14 residues. CDR3 nucleotide sequence: TGCAGTGCTTCTATAGCGGGAGGGTCCGTTGAGCAGTTCTTC. Translation: CSASIAGGSVEQFF.

This clonotype occurred many times. This sequence joins TRBV4-1 and TRBJ1-5; D is unclear. The germline V gene has CDR1 MGHRA and CDR2 YSYEKL. V gave up 1 base and J gave up 0 bases, with 7 bases separating them. The CDR3 consists of 15 residues. The CDR3 DNA sequence: TGCGCCAGCAGCCAAGGTCAGGCTAGCAATCAGCCCCAGCATTTT. Translated, it gives CASSQGQASNQPQHF.

This clonotype came up a few times. The junction departs from germline at one end; a sequencing error may be responsible. The chain couples TRBV12-3 or TRBV12-4 to TRBJ2-7; D possibly matches TRBD1 or TRBD2 (7 bases each). This CDR3 is 13 amino acids long. The CDR3, as DNA: TGTGCCAGCAAATTATCGGGGGGACAGTATCTCTCCTTC. Translation gives CASKLSGGQYLSF.

The V and J genes are TRBV9 and TRBJ2-2, with D tentatively TRBD1 (6 bases). The germline V gene has CDR1 SGDLS and CDR2 YYNGEE. This CDR3 contains 15 residues. Trimming took off 2 bases at V and 4 bases at J, with 12 bases between the two ends. The CDR3 region has the DNA TGTGCCAGCAGCGTCACAGGGAAGGTCACCGGGGAGCTGTTTTTT. It codes for CASSVTGKVTGELFF.

Ten or more counts support this clonotype. This chain joins TRBV11-2 and TRBJ1-1; tentatively, D is TRBD1 (5 bases). CDR1 is SGHAT and CDR2 is FQNNGV in the germline V gene. Deletions cut 6 bases from V and 7 bases from J, with 18 bases between. This CDR3 is built from 14 residues. As DNA, the CDR3 is TGTGCCAGCAGATCATCACGGCGGGGCGGTGAAGCTTTCTTT. It codes for CASRSSRRGGEAFF.

The chain employs TRBV9 and TRBJ2-7, with a possible D match to TRBD2 (6 bases). Trimming cost V 7 bases and J 3 bases, with 29 bases left between them. There are 18 residues in the CDR3. Germline CDR1 is SGDLS and CDR2 is YYNGEE. CDR3 in amino acids: CASPMNLGARRDGYEQYF. The CDR3 DNA sequence: TGTGCCAGCCCAATGAATCTTGGTGCAAGGCGGGACGGCTACGAGCAGTACTTC. The whole variable domain, remainder taken from reference TRBV9 and TRBJ2-7, is DSGVTQTPKHLITATGQRVTLRCSPRSGDLSVYWYQQSLDQGLQFLIQYYNGEERAKGNILERFSAQQFPDLHSELNLSSLELGDSALYFCASPMNLGARRDGYEQYFGPGTRLTVT.

In its sample, this clonotype was seen a few times. The chain couples TRBV5-6 to TRBJ2-7; TRBD2 matches 8 bases. The CDR3 runs 12 residues. After removal of 4 bases from V and 5 bases from J, the junction contained 2 bases not matched to a gene. CDR1 is SGHDT, CDR2 YYEEEE, per germline. The chain's CDR3 is CASSTSGNEQYF. The DNA of the CDR3 is TGTGCCAGCAGCACTAGCGGTAACGAGCAGTACTTC.

The sample holds many counts of this clonotype. V and J are TRBV6-2 or TRBV6-3 and TRBJ2-1, with D perhaps matching TRBD1 (5 bases). The CDR3 runs to 16 residues. Germline loops: CDR1 MNHEY, CDR2 SVGEGT. The V end lost 5 bases, the J end lost 8 bases, and 22 bases lay between the germline ends. The DNA for the CDR3 is TGTGCCAGCAGTGGCGGAGCTATGCAGGGTCTGTATGAGCAGTTCTTC. Its translation: CASSGGAMQGLYEQFF.

The chain uses TRBV11-2 and TRBJ2-7, with D possibly TRBD2 on 5 matching bases. The ends were cut back, 3 bases at V and 5 bases at J, with 11 bases in the middle. The V gene's germline CDR1 is SGHAT and CDR2 FQNNGV. There are 13 residues in the CDR3. CDR3 bases: TGTGCCAGCAGCTTCCTCGGGATTGACGAGCAGTACTTC. Translated, it gives CASSFLGIDEQYF.

Ten or more counts support this clonotype. The chain carries TRBV12-3 or TRBV12-4 and TRBJ1-3, with D possibly being TRBD1 (5 bases). The CDR3 consists of 15 residues. The V gene lost 2 bases and the J gene lost 0 bases, with 8 bases spanning the gap. The CDR3 DNA follows: TGTGCCAGCAGTTTAAGGGGCAACTCTGGAAACACCATATATTTT. This gives the protein CASSLRGNSGNTIYF.

This clonotype was counted many times. The CDR3 DNA reads as TGTGCCAGCAGACATCCGGGACAGGGCACAGATACGCAGTATTTT. This codes for CASRHPGQGTDTQYF. This chain connects TRBV28 to TRBJ2-3; 8 bases align to TRBD1. The CDR3 length is 15 residues. The V gene's germline CDR1 is MDHEN and CDR2 SYDVKM. After removal of 6 bases from V and 1 base from J, the junction contained 6 bases not matched to a gene.

The chain carries TRBV5-6 and TRBJ2-7; 7 bases match TRBD2. From germline, CDR1 is SGHDT and CDR2 YYEEEE. Germline trimming cut 4 bases from V and 0 bases from J; bases unmatched to any gene: 13. There are 17 residues in the CDR3. The CDR3 protein is CASSEMISGSSSYEQYF. In DNA, the CDR3 is TGTGCCAGCAGCGAGATGATTAGCGGGTCGAGCTCCTACGAGCAGTACTTC.

The chain has TRBV29-1 and TRBJ2-1; perhaps TRBD1 as D (5 bases). Germline V gene sequence: CDR1 SQVTM, CDR2 ANQGSEA. The CDR3 loop spans 14 amino acids. V gave up 2 bases and J gave up 2 bases, with 10 bases separating them. CDR3 protein: CSVEYRPPYNEQFF. CDR3 DNA sequence: TGCAGCGTTGAATACAGGCCCCCCTACAATGAGCAGTTCTTC.

This clonotype was counted only a few times. CDR3 loop: CASSRRDSSGNTIYF. CDR3 bases: TGTGCCAGCAGCCGCCGGGACAGCTCTGGAAACACCATATATTTT. The rearrangement uses TRBV3-1 and TRBJ1-3; 7 bases map to TRBD1. The J segment lost 0 bases and the V segment lost 4 bases, leaving 3 bases of the junction unmatched. This CDR3 spans 15 amino acids. CDR1 is LGHDT, CDR2 YNNKEL, per germline (reference sequence).

J is TRBJ2-1 and V is TRBV12-3 or TRBV12-4, with D possibly being TRBD1 (5 bases). V lost 1 base to trimming and J lost 9 bases, with 13 bases between them. This CDR3 has 14 amino acids. In DNA form, the CDR3 reads TGTGCCAGCAGTTTAGGAACAGGCAATGGTGAGCAGTTCTTC. Its translation is CASSLGTGNGEQFF.